These 21 T cell receptor beta chains came from one sample sequenced in a study of OX40 agonist ivuxolimab in advanced cancers. Profiled with immunoSEQ multiplex PCR; TCRdb holds only in-frame clones, not every one. The table lists roughly 34,000 clones, 80% to 85% of them singletons. The input for sequencing was CD4+ or CD8+ T cells sorted from blood, taken in a trial of the OX40 agonist ivuxolimab. These receptors were taken from an adult with an advanced solid tumor such as melanoma, head and neck, liver or kidney cancer.

V is TRBV7-9 and J is TRBJ1-1, with 10 bases aligning to TRBD1. With 5 bases clipped from V and 7 bases from J, the junction kept 10 bases outside the gene matches. Germline CDR1 and CDR2: SEHNR and FQNEAQ (reference sequence). This CDR3 comprises 15 residues. In DNA form, the CDR3 reads TGTGCCAGCAGCGTAGGACAGGGGGTGGGTCGTGAAGCTTTCTTT. Translated: CASSVGQGVGREAFF.

The chain has TRBV14 and TRBJ2-3; D is ambiguous. The V gene lost 3 bases and the J gene lost 4 bases, with 14 bases spanning the gap. Looked up from germline, CDR1 is SGHDN and CDR2 is FVKESK. This CDR3 is 15 amino acids long. DNA of the CDR3: TGTGCCAGCAGCCATGGGCGAGGCGAGGCAGATACGCAGTATTTT. It encodes CASSHGRGEADTQYF.

V usage is TRBV4-1 and J usage is TRBJ2-5; no definite D call. With the DNA end fitting TRBJ2-7 better, the J assignment may be wrong. This CDR3 contains 15 residues. CDR1 MGHRA and CDR2 YSYEKL come from the germline V gene. CDR3 nucleotides: TGCGCCAGCAGCCAACCGCAGGCGAGCTCCTACGAGCAGTACTTC. It specifies CASSQPQASSYEQYF.

The chain links TRBV25-1 to TRBJ1-3; D perhaps matches TRBD1 (6 bases). Between the trimmed V and J ends, which lost 6 bases and 2 bases, there was a span of 14 bases. The CDR3 runs 15 residues. Germline V lookup: CDR1 MGHDK, CDR2 SYGVNS. CDR3 amino acids: CASRGGAGAGNTIYF. The DNA of the CDR3 is TGTGCCAGCAGGGGGGGGGCAGGGGCTGGAAACACCATATATTTT.

This clone has just one count. The chain employs TRBV19 and TRBJ1-2; no definite D call. The CDR3 totals 14 residues. Germline V gene data show CDR1 as LNHDA and CDR2 as SQIVND (reference sequence). Trimming cost V 10 bases and J 3 bases, with 18 bases left between them. Here the CDR3 reads CATGSGRGDYGYTF. The CDR3 DNA reads as TGTGCCACCGGGTCGGGAAGAGGCGACTATGGCTACACCTTC.

This chain joins TRBV5-1 and TRBJ2-7; 11 nucleotides match TRBD1. This CDR3 spans 13 amino acids. The germline gives CDR1 SGHRS, CDR2 YFSETQ. V lost 6 bases, J lost 5 bases, and 4 bases stayed unmatched. CDR3 nucleotides: TGCGCCAGCACCCGGGGACAGGGGGACGAGCAGTACTTC. This codes for CASTRGQGDEQYF. The entire variable domain, with the rest obtained from reference TRBV5-1 and TRBJ2-7, is as follows: KAGVTQTPRYLIKTRGQQVTLSCSPISGHRSVSWYQQTPGQGLQFLFEYFSETQRNKGNFPGRFSGRQFSNSRSEMNVSTLELGDSALYLCASTRGQGDEQYFGPGTRLTVT.

This clone was observed a few times. The V gene is TRBV5-1, the J gene TRBJ1-2; D not resolved. V was cut by 0 bases and J by 4 bases, with 4 bases left in between. The V gene's germline CDR1 is SGHRS and CDR2 YFSETQ. The CDR3 is made up of 12 amino acids. CDR3 sequence: CASSLGGYGYTF. CDR3 DNA sequence: TGCGCCAGCAGCTTGGGCGGCTATGGCTACACCTTC.

J is TRBJ2-1 and V is TRBV10-1, with 7 bases lining up with TRBD2. Germline loops: CDR1 WNHNN, CDR2 SYGVQD (reference sequence). The length of the CDR3 is 18 residues. V trimming: 2 bases; J trimming: 8 bases; junction bases outside the gene matches: 18. CDR3: CASSERGRLVGSGDEQFF. The CDR3 nucleotides are TGCGCCAGCAGTGAGAGGGGTCGGTTGGTCGGGAGCGGGGATGAGCAGTTCTTC.

The rearrangement joins TRBV2 to TRBJ2-2, with a weak D call TRBD2 (6 bases). The germline V and J ends were trimmed by 4 bases and 5 bases, with 14 bases remaining between them. Germline values: CDR1 SNHLY, CDR2 FYNNEI. The CDR3 loop spans 15 amino acids. CDR3 DNA sequence: TGTGCCAGCAGTGGACCCAGACTAGGAACCGGGGAGCTGTTTTTT. It codes for CASSGPRLGTGELFF. Supplemented by reference TRBV2 and TRBJ2-2, the full variable domain reads EPEVTQTPSHQVTQMGQEVILRCVPISNHLYFYWYRQILGQKVEFLVSFYNNEISEKSEIFDDQFSVERPDGSNFTLKIRSTKLEDSAMYFCASSGPRLGTGELFFGEGSRLTVL.

Only one count was recorded for this clone. V usage is TRBV28 and J usage is TRBJ2-3; 11 nucleotides agree with TRBD2. V dropped 8 bases and J dropped 0; count of bases not matched to a gene: 13. CDR1 and CDR2 (germline): MDHEN, SYDVKM. The CDR3 spans 18 residues. CDR3 region: CASSLPGLAEASTDTQYF. In nucleotides, the CDR3 is TGTGCCAGCTCCCTCCCGGGACTAGCGGAAGCTAGCACAGATACGCAGTATTTT.

This clone showed up just once. V is TRBV7-8 and J is TRBJ1-1; D is unclear. The CDR3 covers 14 residues. The germline V gene encodes CDR1 SGHVS and CDR2 FQNEAQ. V was trimmed by 1 base and J by 1 base, leaving 7 bases between them. CDR3 sequence: CASSLGRANTEAFF. CDR3 coding DNA: TGTGCCAGCAGCTTAGGACGGGCGAACACTGAAGCTTTCTTT.

This chain joins TRBV15 and TRBJ2-1; TRBD2 matches at 7 bases. Germline V CDR1 and CDR2: LNHNV, YYDKDF (reference sequence). The ends lost 8 bases at V and 4 bases at J; junction bases unmatched: 14. The CDR3 has 16 amino acids. The CDR3 is CATLGGIGPPYNEQFF. The CDR3 bases are TGTGCCACCCTGGGGGGGATCGGACCACCATACAATGAGCAGTTCTTC.

The chain carries TRBV5-1 and TRBJ2-5; 7 nucleotides align to TRBD2. J was trimmed by 7 bases and V by 2 bases; bases with no gene match: 5. The CDR3 spans 13 residues. CDR1 and CDR2 (germline): SGHRS, YFSETQ. The DNA for the CDR3 is TGCGCCAGCAGCTTTAGGGAGGGGCGGACCCAGTACTTC. This translates into CASSFREGRTQYF.

V and J are TRBV7-2 and TRBJ1-6; 7 bases agree with TRBD1. CDR1 SGHTA and CDR2 FQGNSA come from the germline V gene. Trimming removed 3 bases from V and 7 bases from J; junction bases left unmatched: 3. The CDR3 has 14 residues. CDR3 in DNA: TGTGCCAGCAGCTTTCGGACAGGCAATTCACCCCTCCACTTT. Its translation: CASSFRTGNSPLHF.

This rearrangement joins TRBV6-5 to TRBJ1-2; tentatively, D is TRBD1 (6 bases). There are 15 residues in the CDR3. Looked up from germline, CDR1 is MNHEY and CDR2 is SVGAGI. With 1 base removed from V and 7 bases from J, the gap between germline ends came to 16 bases. The CDR3 nucleotides read TGTGCCAGCAGTTACTTCGGGGGCAGGGTTCTTGGCTACACCTTC. Protein sequence: CASSYFGGRVLGYTF.

This clone was found once. The rearrangement links TRBV2 to TRBJ1-6, with D perhaps matching TRBD1 (5 bases). Germline loops: CDR1 SNHLY, CDR2 FYNNEI. Trimming took off 4 bases at V and 7 bases at J, with 8 bases between the two ends. CDR3 size: 13 residues. In nucleotides, the CDR3 is TGTGCCAGCAGTGGAACAGGAAATTCACCCCTCCACTTT. Translation gives CASSGTGNSPLHF.

The chain has TRBV30 and TRBJ1-5; no reliable D call. V shed 1 base and J shed 4 bases, with 8 bases lying between them. Looked up from germline, CDR1 is GTSNPN and CDR2 is SVGIG (reference sequence). The CDR3 has 13 residues. CDR3 loop: CAWSGTANQPQHF. CDR3 DNA: TGTGCCTGGAGTGGGACCGCAAATCAGCCCCAGCATTTT.

This clone was detected a few times. V usage is TRBV11-2 and J usage is TRBJ2-1; 7 nucleotides agree with TRBD2. CDR1 SGHAT and CDR2 FQNNGV come from the germline V gene. The length of the CDR3 is 17 residues. With V trimmed by 3 bases and J by 0 bases, 8 bases remained unmatched. CDR3 region: CASSFLGGGYSYNEQFF. The CDR3 DNA reads as TGTGCCAGCAGCTTCCTTGGGGGGGGATACTCCTACAATGAGCAGTTCTTC.

This clone has a handful of counts. The CDR3 sequence: CACSGQVQNSPLHF. CDR3 coding DNA: TGTGCCTGCTCGGGACAGGTGCAAAATTCACCCCTCCACTTT. The chain employs TRBV30 and TRBJ1-6; TRBD1 matches 8 bases. This CDR3 is built from 14 residues. Germline V lookup: CDR1 GTSNPN, CDR2 SVGIG (reference sequence). The ends lost 6 bases at V and 7 bases at J; junction bases unmatched: 8.

This clone turned up a few times. The chain has TRBV2 and TRBJ1-5; D perhaps matches TRBD1 (5 bases). Trimming stripped 4 bases from V and 7 bases from J, with 14 bases between. This CDR3 is 14 amino acids long. Germline V gene lookup returns CDR1 SNHLY and CDR2 FYNNEI. CDR3 residues: CASSGTGGDQPQHF. CDR3 in DNA: TGTGCCAGCAGTGGTACAGGTGGGGACCAGCCCCAGCATTTT.

The chain couples TRBV7-9 to TRBJ1-6; D gene ambiguous. Germline lookup yields CDR1 SEHNR and CDR2 FQNEAQ (reference sequence). The CDR3 contains 12 residues. The V and J ends lost 4 bases and 9 bases respectively, with 7 bases between them. The CDR3 DNA is TGTGCCAGCAGCTCGGGGTTTTCACCCCTCCACTTT. Its protein is CASSSGFSPLHF.